Each of the 19 T cell receptor beta chains below was sequenced from the same sample in a study of T cells expressing NK-cell markers. TCRdb reanalyzed the 5' RACE reads, giving one entry per CDR3 protein sequence and no DNA. In all, the sample yields 550,000 to 600,000 distinct CDR3 sequences. The specimen sequenced was blood T cells: a sorted CD56 or NKG2C T cell subset, CD4+ or CD8+ T cells, or bulk PBMC T cells (not recorded which). The receptor source for this set is a man aged 18 to 29 in good health.

The chain joins TRBV20-1 to TRBJ2-4; TCRdb gives TRBD2 as the D gene, but with no DNA this cannot be confirmed. This CDR3 has 16 amino acids. Germline CDR1 and CDR2: DFQATT and SNEGSKA (reference sequence). CDR3 protein: CSARRERDSAKNIQYF.

This chain uses TRBV4-1 with TRBJ2-2; the TCRdb D gene call, TRBD1, has no DNA to confirm it. CDR1 and CDR2 from the germline V gene are MGHRA and YSYEKL. The CDR3 totals 16 residues. The CDR3 loop is CASSPGTGFLTGELFF.

The chain carries TRBV6-2 or TRBV6-3 and TRBJ2-5; TCRdb outputs TRBD2, but without DNA this stays unchecked. The V gene's germline CDR1 is MNHEY and CDR2 SVGEGT. The CDR3 has 15 residues. This CDR3 reads CASSYDLAGARTQYF.

This chain uses TRBV30 with TRBJ1-1; the TCRdb D gene call, TRBD1, has no DNA to confirm it. Germline CDR1 and CDR2: GTSNPN and SVGIG (reference sequence). The CDR3 spans 15 residues. CDR3 sequence reads: CAWIYPGRLNTEAFF.

CDR3 loop: CASSSRTAQETQYF. This chain connects TRBV11-2 to TRBJ2-5; without DNA, the TCRdb call of TRBD1 cannot be checked. The germline V gene encodes CDR1 SGHAT and CDR2 FQNNGV. CDR3 size: 14 residues. Using reference TRBV11-2 and TRBJ2-5 for the parts outside the CDR3, the full variable domain is EAGVAQSPRYKIIEKRQSVAFWCNPISGHATLYWYQQILGQGPKLLIQFQNNGVVDDSQLPKDRFSAERLKGVDSTLKIQPAKLEDSAVYLCASSSRTAQETQYFGPGTRLLVL.

CDR3 loop: CSAPLVGSGELFF. The chain joins TRBV29-1 to TRBJ2-2; TCRdb proposes TRBD1, but this gene call is untestable without DNA. Germline values: CDR1 SQVTM, CDR2 ANQGSEA. There are 13 residues in the CDR3.

V is TRBV5-1 and J is TRBJ2-7; TCRdb's assignment of TRBD1 cannot be checked, as there is no DNA. Germline CDR1 is SGHRS and CDR2 is YFSETQ. The CDR3 is made up of 16 amino acids. The chain's CDR3 is CASSLEPGQGTLEQYF.

The chain uses TRBV7-8 and TRBJ2-5; there is no DNA to check the TCRdb D call of TRBD1. The CDR3 contains 16 residues. Germline CDR1 SGHVS, CDR2 FQNEAQ. The CDR3 loop is CASSKERQGKEETQYF.

The J gene is TRBJ2-2, the V gene TRBV30. The CDR3 is made up of 15 amino acids. Germline V gene sequence: CDR1 GTSNPN, CDR2 SVGIG (reference sequence). The CDR3 region is CAWSVRLDLTGELFF.

The V gene is TRBV7-8, the J gene TRBJ2-1; TCRdb's D call of TRBD2 is untestable without DNA. The CDR3 covers 17 residues. The germline CDR1 and CDR2 sequences are SGHVS and FQNEAQ. CDR3: CASSPTRLANVYNEQFF.

The J gene is TRBJ1-2, the V gene TRBV6-5. The CDR3 is 11 residues long. In germline, CDR1 is MNHEY, CDR2 SVGAGI. CDR3 protein: CASISYYGYTF.

The gene calls are TRBV5-1 and TRBJ2-1; TCRdb picks TRBD2, but there is no DNA to check that call. This CDR3 is built from 15 residues. Germline V gene data show CDR1 as SGHRS and CDR2 as YFSETQ. The chain's CDR3 is CASSLGSLAANEQFF.

The V gene is TRBV7-3, the J gene TRBJ2-5; TCRdb proposes TRBD1, but this gene call is untestable without DNA. This CDR3 comprises 13 residues. Germline V gene lookup returns CDR1 SGHTA and CDR2 FQGTGA. The CDR3 sequence is CASSHDREETQYF.

The chain carries TRBV12-3 or TRBV12-4 and TRBJ2-6; TCRdb's D call, TRBD1, is unchecked because there is no DNA. This CDR3 has 20 residues. Here the CDR3 reads CASSVYLGGLVTSGANVLTF.

The chain links TRBV29-1 to TRBJ2-5; TCRdb gives TRBD2 as the D gene, but with no DNA this cannot be confirmed. The germline V gene encodes CDR1 SQVTM and CDR2 ANQGSEA. CDR3 length equals 14 residues. CDR3 amino acids: CSVAGLAGQETQYF.

V is TRBV5-5 and J is TRBJ2-5; the D gene TCRdb calls, TRBD1, cannot be checked with no DNA. CDR3 length equals 13 residues. Germline CDR1 and CDR2: SGHKS and YYEKEE (reference sequence). The CDR3 spells CASSLGAPRTQYF. The full variable domain, rest sourced from reference TRBV5-5 and TRBJ2-5, is DAGVTQSPTHLIKTRGQQVTLRCSPISGHKSVSWYQQVLGQGPQFIFQYYEKEERGRGNFPDRFSARQFPNYSSELNVNALLLGDSALYLCASSLGAPRTQYFGPGTRLLVL.

The V gene is TRBV6-6, the J gene TRBJ1-2. Germline assignment: CDR1 MNHNY and CDR2 SVGAGI (reference sequence). The CDR3 contains 12 residues. The CDR3 loop reads CASRKTDYGYTF.

The rearrangement uses TRBV7-2 and TRBJ2-3; TCRdb outputs TRBD1, but without DNA this stays unchecked. Germline CDR1 SGHTA, CDR2 FQGNSA. CDR3 length: 17 amino acids. The CDR3 here is CASSLVQGGGLADTQYF.

This chain uses TRBV9 with TRBJ2-3; TCRdb gives TRBD1 as the D gene, but with no DNA this cannot be confirmed. CDR1 is SGDLS and CDR2 is YYNGEE in the germline V gene. CDR3 length: 16 residues. CDR3 region: CASSPRDRVSTDTQYF.